This record concerns one TCR beta chain sequence. Antigen: not known. Germline CDR1 SQVTM, CDR2 ANQGSEA. The CDR3 consists of 12 residues. The trim removed 4 bases at V and 2 bases at J, leaving 1 base unmatched. This entry comes from a study of regulatory and conventional T cells in RAG deficiency. Whole-study results and caveats: Shannon entropy was markedly lower and Simpson indices higher in RAG-deficient patients than control T-cell subsets.

Assay used: immunoSEQ multiplex PCR; TCRdb lists only in-frame clones, some missing. The sample lists roughly 35,000 clones; around nine tenths were seen once. The data also belong to a second study, concerning regulatory T cells. That paper adds: The primer mix had 52 TRBV and 13 TRBJ primers.

The sequence was collected from a human donor in good health. The sequenced material came from CD8+ T cells sorted from blood. J is TRBJ2-7 and V is TRBV29-1; 8 nucleotides align to TRBD2. The chain's CDR3 is CSVARGAYEQYF. CDR3 coding DNA: TGCAGCGTTGCGCGGGGGGCCTACGAGCAGTACTTC.